The rows below give T cell receptor beta chains drawn from one sample of a study of blood T cell repertoires in COVID-19. Generated by immunoSEQ multiplex PCR, the TCRdb table keeps only in-frame clones and is missing some. The table lists around 250,000 clones, about four fifths of them singletons, with less than 3.5% in the top ten. Input material: peripheral blood. The receptors come from a young woman with acute or convalescent COVID-19. Each CDR3 is given with its conserved first and last residue. D genes are given only for firm matches. Some rows have no size entry. The others give once, few or many, or a class for an expanded clone.

J: TRBJ2-2; size: NA; D: NA; V: TRBV11-3; CDR3: CASSQDRNTGELFF; DNA: TGTGCCAGCAGCCAAGACAGAAACACCGGGGAGCTGTTTTTT
J: TRBJ2-1; size: NA; D: TRBD1; V: TRBV6-5; CDR3: CASSQNRGSYNEQFF; DNA: TGTGCCAGCAGCCAAAACAGGGGGTCCTACAATGAGCAGTTCTTC
J: TRBJ2-1; size: NA; D: TRBD2; V: TRBV18; CDR3: CASSPKSGGGREQFF; DNA: TGTGCCAGCTCACCAAAGAGCGGGGGGGGTCGAGAGCAGTTCTTC
J: TRBJ2-7; size: NA; D: TRBD1; V: TRBV7-2; CDR3: CASSAMTGSAHEQYF; DNA: TGTGCCAGCAGCGCCATGACAGGGTCGGCCCACGAGCAGTACTTC
J: TRBJ2-7; size: NA; D: TRBD1; V: TRBV7-2; CDR3: CASTRQGRSEQYF; DNA: TGTGCCAGCACCAGACAGGGACGTTCCGAGCAGTACTTC
J: TRBJ2-1; size: NA; D: NA; V: TRBV30; CDR3: CAWSVASAGEQFF; DNA: TGTGCCTGGAGTGTAGCCAGCGCGGGTGAGCAGTTCTTC
J: TRBJ1-5; size: NA; D: NA; V: TRBV4-3; CDR3: CASSQDEGQPQHF; DNA: TGCGCCAGCAGCCAAGACGAGGGTCAGCCCCAGCATTTT
J: TRBJ2-7; size: once; D: NA; V: TRBV9; CDR3: CASSPQEGSYEQYF; DNA: TGTGCCAGCAGCCCCCAGGAGGGGAGCTACGAGCAGTACTTC
J: TRBJ1-4; size: NA; D: NA; V: TRBV19; CDR3: CASSLPGVTTNEKLFF; DNA: TGTGCCAGTAGTCTTCCAGGGGTGACAACTAATGAAAAACTGTTTTTT
J: TRBJ1-1; size: NA; D: NA; V: TRBV10-3; CDR3: CAISETDREAFF; DNA: TGTGCCATCAGTGAAACGGACAGAGAAGCTTTCTTT
J: TRBJ1-1; size: NA; D: NA; V: TRBV7-3; CDR3: CASSSGGGGNTEAFF; DNA: TGTGCCAGCAGCTCCGGTGGGGGCGGGAACACTGAAGCTTTCTTT
J: TRBJ1-5; size: NA; D: NA; V: TRBV2; CDR3: CASRETASGQPQHF; DNA: TGTGCCAGCAGAGAGACAGCCTCCGGGCAGCCCCAGCATTTT
J: TRBJ2-3; size: NA; D: NA; V: TRBV30; CDR3: CAWTGGASTDTQYF; DNA: TGTGCCTGGACTGGGGGCGCCAGCACAGATACGCAGTATTTT
J: TRBJ2-1; size: NA; D: TRBD1; V: TRBV5-1; CDR3: CASSLGDRPNEQFF; DNA: TGCGCCAGCAGCTTGGGGGACAGACCCAATGAGCAGTTCTTC
J: TRBJ1-1; size: NA; D: TRBD1; V: TRBV5-1; CDR3: CASSPLTGRTEAFF; DNA: TGCGCCAGCAGCCCCTTGACAGGGAGGACTGAAGCTTTCTTT
J: TRBJ2-1; size: NA; D: NA; V: TRBV2; CDR3: CASSEYVGAAYNEQFF; DNA: TGTGCCAGCAGTGAATATGTGGGAGCAGCCTACAATGAGCAGTTCTTC
J: TRBJ2-1; size: NA; D: NA; V: TRBV13; CDR3: CASSLPDGGRLVERQFF; DNA: TGTGCCAGCAGCTTACCCGATGGGGGGAGACTAGTGGAAAGGCAGTTCTTC
J: TRBJ2-1; size: NA; D: NA; V: TRBV28; CDR3: CASSASSYEQFF; DNA: TGTGCCAGCAGTGCTAGTAGCTATGAGCAGTTCTTC
J: TRBJ1-2; size: NA; D: NA; V: TRBV2; CDR3: CASGGGQHGYTF; DNA: TGTGCCAGCGGAGGTGGGCAACATGGCTACACCTTC
J: TRBJ2-1; size: NA; D: TRBD2; V: TRBV4-1; CDR3: CASSQDPLFGGKRDNEQFF; DNA: TGCGCCAGCAGCCAAGATCCTCTTTTCGGGGGGAAGAGGGACAATGAGCAGTTCTTC
J: TRBJ1-5; size: once; D: TRBD1; V: TRBV19; CDR3: CASSIWDSSNQPQHF; DNA: TGTGCCAGTAGTATATGGGACAGTAGCAATCAGCCCCAGCATTTT
J: TRBJ2-7; size: NA; D: TRBD2; V: TRBV10-2; CDR3: CASSDTGTSGYEQYF; DNA: TGCGCCAGCAGTGATACCGGGACTAGCGGCTACGAGCAGTACTTC
J: TRBJ2-7; size: NA; D: TRBD2; V: TRBV9; CDR3: CASSGPGLAGGQSGEQYF; DNA: TGTGCCAGCAGCGGGCCGGGACTAGCGGGAGGGCAATCGGGGGAGCAGTACTTC
J: TRBJ2-7; size: NA; D: TRBD2; V: TRBV28; CDR3: CASTLGAGTSGTDEQYF; DNA: TGTGCCAGCACCTTAGGGGCCGGGACTAGCGGGACGGACGAGCAGTACTTC
J: TRBJ2-7; size: NA; D: TRBD1; V: TRBV28; CDR3: CASSLPGTGAYEQYF; DNA: TGTGCCAGCAGCCTACCCGGGACAGGGGCCTACGAGCAGTACTTC
J: TRBJ2-1; size: NA; D: NA; V: TRBV30; CDR3: CAWNGFYNEQFF; DNA: TGTGCCTGGAATGGCTTTTACAATGAGCAGTTCTTC
J: TRBJ1-5; size: NA; D: TRBD1; V: TRBV28; CDR3: CASRKPGQDNQPQHF; DNA: TGTGCCAGCAGGAAACCGGGACAGGACAATCAGCCCCAGCATTTT
J: TRBJ1-1; size: NA; D: NA; V: TRBV6-5; CDR3: CASSYDSGREAFF; DNA: TGTGCCAGCAGTTACGATTCGGGTCGCGAAGCTTTCTTT
J: TRBJ2-2; size: NA; D: NA; V: TRBV7-9; CDR3: CASSLGPTGPGELFF; DNA: TGTGCCAGCAGCTTAGGCCCTACAGGGCCCGGGGAGCTGTTTTTT
J: TRBJ2-2; size: NA; D: NA; V: TRBV25-1; CDR3: CASSVGHESGELFF; DNA: TGTGCCAGCAGTGTTGGACATGAATCCGGGGAGCTGTTTTTT
J: TRBJ1-1; size: NA; D: NA; V: TRBV5-5; CDR3: CASRSGTTAFF; DNA: TGTGCCAGCAGATCTGGGACTACGGCTTTCTTT
J: TRBJ2-5; size: NA; D: TRBD2; V: TRBV19; CDR3: CASSRLALGQETQYF; DNA: TGTGCCAGTAGTAGACTAGCACTCGGCCAAGAGACCCAGTACTTC
J: TRBJ1-6; size: NA; D: NA; V: TRBV2; CDR3: CASLGHINSPLHF; DNA: TGTGCCAGCCTGGGCCATATTAATTCACCCCTCCACTTT
J: TRBJ2-2; size: NA; D: TRBD1; V: TRBV2; CDR3: CASMRQGAITGELFF; DNA: TGTGCCAGCATGAGACAGGGGGCAATCACCGGGGAGCTGTTTTTT
J: TRBJ1-5; size: NA; D: TRBD1; V: TRBV9; CDR3: CASSPEQGANQPQHF; DNA: TGTGCCAGCAGCCCCGAGCAGGGGGCGAATCAGCCCCAGCATTTT
J: TRBJ1-2; size: NA; D: NA; V: TRBV29-1; CDR3: CSVEGTTNYGYTF; DNA: TGCAGCGTTGAGGGCACAACTAACTATGGCTACACCTTC
J: TRBJ1-2; size: NA; D: TRBD1; V: TRBV12-3/TRBV12-4; CDR3: CASKKPGQYGYTF; DNA: TGTGCCAGCAAAAAACCGGGACAGTATGGCTACACCTTC
J: TRBJ2-1; size: once; D: TRBD2; V: TRBV30; CDR3: CAWTRGTSGKSDEQFF; DNA: TGTGCCTGGACCCGAGGGACTAGCGGGAAAAGCGATGAGCAGTTCTTC
J: TRBJ1-6; size: NA; D: NA; V: TRBV14; CDR3: CASSQAPGGGHF; DNA: TGTGCCAGCAGCCAAGCGCCGGGAGGTGGCCACTTT
J: TRBJ2-7; size: NA; D: TRBD1; V: TRBV24-1; CDR3: CATYAGQGPSSYEQYF; DNA: TGTGCCACCTATGCCGGACAGGGGCCCTCCTCCTACGAGCAGTACTTC
J: TRBJ2-2; size: NA; D: NA; V: TRBV5-1; CDR3: CASSFTSLGELFF; DNA: TGCGCCAGCAGCTTTACTAGCTTGGGGGAGCTGTTTTTT